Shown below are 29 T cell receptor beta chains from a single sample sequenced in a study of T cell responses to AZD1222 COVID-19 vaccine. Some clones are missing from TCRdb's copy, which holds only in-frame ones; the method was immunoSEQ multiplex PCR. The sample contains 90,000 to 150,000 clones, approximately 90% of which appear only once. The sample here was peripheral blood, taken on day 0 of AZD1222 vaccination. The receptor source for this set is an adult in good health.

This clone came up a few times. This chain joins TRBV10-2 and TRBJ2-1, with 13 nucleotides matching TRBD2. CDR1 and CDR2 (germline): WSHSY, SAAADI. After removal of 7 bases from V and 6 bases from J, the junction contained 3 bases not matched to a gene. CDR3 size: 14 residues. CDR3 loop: CASIGLAGVNEQFF. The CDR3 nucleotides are TGCGCCAGCATCGGACTAGCGGGAGTCAATGAGCAGTTCTTC.

CDR3: CASMRTGAGNQPQHF. CDR3 nucleotides: TGTGCCAGCATGCGGACAGGGGCGGGCAATCAGCCCCAGCATTTT. J is TRBJ1-5 and V is TRBV2; TRBD1 matches 9 bases. Germline-derived CDR1 and CDR2 are SNHLY and FYNNEI. Trimming at V came to 7 bases and at J to 2 bases, leaving 6 bases not matched to a gene. CDR3 length: 15 amino acids.

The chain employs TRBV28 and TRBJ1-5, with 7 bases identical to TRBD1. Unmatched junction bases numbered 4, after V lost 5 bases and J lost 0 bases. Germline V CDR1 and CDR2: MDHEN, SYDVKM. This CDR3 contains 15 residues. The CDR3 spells CASSTSGGSNQPQHF. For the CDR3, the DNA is TGTGCCAGCAGTACTTCAGGGGGTAGCAATCAGCCCCAGCATTTT.

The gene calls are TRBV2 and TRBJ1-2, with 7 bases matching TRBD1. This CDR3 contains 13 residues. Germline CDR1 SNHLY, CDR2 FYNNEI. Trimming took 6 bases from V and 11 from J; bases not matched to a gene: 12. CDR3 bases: TGTGCCAGCAGCCAAGGAGGGGGCCTAAGGTACACCTTC. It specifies CASSQGGGLRYTF.

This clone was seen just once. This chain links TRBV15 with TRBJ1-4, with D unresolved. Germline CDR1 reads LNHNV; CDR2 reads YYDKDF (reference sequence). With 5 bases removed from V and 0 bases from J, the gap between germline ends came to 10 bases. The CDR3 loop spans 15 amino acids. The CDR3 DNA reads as TGTGCCACCAGCGGACGCCAGACAACTAATGAAAAACTGTTTTTT. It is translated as CATSGRQTTNEKLFF.

The CDR3 DNA sequence: TGTGCCTGGATGGGCGGCCGGCGAAGCTACACCTTC. Protein product: CAWMGGRRSYTF. The chain uses TRBV30 and TRBJ1-2, with no clear D. The CDR3 runs 12 residues. V gave up 4 bases and J gave up 9 bases, with 15 bases separating them. Per germline, CDR1 GTSNPN and CDR2 SVGIG (reference sequence). Drawing the rest from reference TRBV30 and TRBJ1-2, the complete variable domain is SQTIHQWPATLVQPVGSPLSLECTVEGTSNPNLYWYRQAAGRGLQLLFYSVGIGQISSEVPQNLSASRPQDRQFILSSKKLLLSDSGFYLCAWMGGRRSYTFGSGTRLTVV.

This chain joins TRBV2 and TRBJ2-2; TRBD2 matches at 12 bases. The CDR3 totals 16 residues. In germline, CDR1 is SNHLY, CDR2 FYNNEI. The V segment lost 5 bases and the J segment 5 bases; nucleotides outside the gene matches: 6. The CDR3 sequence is CASSQDLAGGTGELFF. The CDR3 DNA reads TGTGCCAGCAGTCAGGATCTAGCGGGAGGGACCGGGGAGCTGTTTTTT.

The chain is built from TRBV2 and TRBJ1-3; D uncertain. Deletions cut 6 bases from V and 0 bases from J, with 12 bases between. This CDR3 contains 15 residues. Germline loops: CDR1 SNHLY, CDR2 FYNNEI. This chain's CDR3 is CASRPQTVSGNTIYF. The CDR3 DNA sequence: TGTGCCAGCAGACCCCAAACTGTCTCTGGAAACACCATATATTTT. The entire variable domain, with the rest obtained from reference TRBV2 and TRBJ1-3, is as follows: EPEVTQTPSHQVTQMGQEVILRCVPISNHLYFYWYRQILGQKVEFLVSFYNNEISEKSEIFDDQFSVERPDGSNFTLKIRSTKLEDSAMYFCASRPQTVSGNTIYFGEGSWLTVV.

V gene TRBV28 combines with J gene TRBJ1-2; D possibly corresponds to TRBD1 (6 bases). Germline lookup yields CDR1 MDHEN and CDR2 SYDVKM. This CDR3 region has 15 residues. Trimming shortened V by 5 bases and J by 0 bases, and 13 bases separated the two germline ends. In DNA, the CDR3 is TGTGCCAGCAGTAGTACAGGGTTTCCTAACTATGGCTACACCTTC. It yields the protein CASSSTGFPNYGYTF.

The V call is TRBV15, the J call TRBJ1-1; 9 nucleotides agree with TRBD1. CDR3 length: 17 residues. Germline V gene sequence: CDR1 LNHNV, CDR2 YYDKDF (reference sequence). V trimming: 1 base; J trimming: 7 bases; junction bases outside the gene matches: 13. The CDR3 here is CATSRGSGTGQSFEAFF. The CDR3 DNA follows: TGTGCCACCAGCAGAGGGTCCGGGACAGGGCAAAGTTTTGAAGCTTTCTTT.

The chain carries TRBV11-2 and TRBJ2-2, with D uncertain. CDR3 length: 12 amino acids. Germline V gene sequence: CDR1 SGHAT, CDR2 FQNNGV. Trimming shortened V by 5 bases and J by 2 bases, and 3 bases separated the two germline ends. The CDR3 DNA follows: TGTGCCAGCAGCAGTAACACCGGGGAGCTGTTTTTT. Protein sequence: CASSSNTGELFF.

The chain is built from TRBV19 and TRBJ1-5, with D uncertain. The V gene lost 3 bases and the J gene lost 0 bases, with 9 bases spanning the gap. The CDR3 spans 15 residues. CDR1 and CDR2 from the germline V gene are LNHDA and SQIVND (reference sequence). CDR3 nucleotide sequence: TGTGCCAGTAGTATCCCACCAAATAGCAATCAGCCCCAGCATTTT. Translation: CASSIPPNSNQPQHF.

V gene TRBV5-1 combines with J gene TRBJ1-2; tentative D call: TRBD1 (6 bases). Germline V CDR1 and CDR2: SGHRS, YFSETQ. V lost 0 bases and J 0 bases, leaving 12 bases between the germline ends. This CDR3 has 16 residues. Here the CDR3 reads CASSLVGTPANYGYTF. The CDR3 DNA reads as TGCGCCAGCAGCTTGGTCGGGACACCGGCTAACTATGGCTACACCTTC.

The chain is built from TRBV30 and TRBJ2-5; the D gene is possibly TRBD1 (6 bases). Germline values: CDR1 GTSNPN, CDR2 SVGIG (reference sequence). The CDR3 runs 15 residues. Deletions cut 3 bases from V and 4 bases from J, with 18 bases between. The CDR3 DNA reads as TGTGCCTGGAGACCCGCCTCGGTAGGGGGAGAGACCCAGTACTTC. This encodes CAWRPASVGGETQYF.

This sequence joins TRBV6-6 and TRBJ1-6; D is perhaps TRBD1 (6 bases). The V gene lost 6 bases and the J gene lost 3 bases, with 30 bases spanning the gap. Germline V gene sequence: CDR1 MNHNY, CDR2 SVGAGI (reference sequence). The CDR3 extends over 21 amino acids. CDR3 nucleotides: TGTGCCAGCAGCCACCGGGGGCTTGACTTAGGTCGAGGGGTCTATAATTCACCCCTCCACTTT. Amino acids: CASSHRGLDLGRGVYNSPLHF.

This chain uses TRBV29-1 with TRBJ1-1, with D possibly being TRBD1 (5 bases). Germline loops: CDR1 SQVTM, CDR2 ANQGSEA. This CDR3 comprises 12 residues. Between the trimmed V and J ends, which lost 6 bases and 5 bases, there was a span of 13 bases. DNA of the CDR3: TGCAGCGTCAACCCTGGGGGGACTGAAGCTTTCTTT. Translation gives CSVNPGGTEAFF.

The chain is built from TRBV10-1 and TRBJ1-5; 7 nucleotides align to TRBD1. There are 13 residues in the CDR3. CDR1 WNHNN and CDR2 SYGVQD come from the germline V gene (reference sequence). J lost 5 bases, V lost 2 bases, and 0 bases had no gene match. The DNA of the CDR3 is TGCGCCAGCAGTGAGGGGACAGATCAGCCCCAGCATTTT. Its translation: CASSEGTDQPQHF.

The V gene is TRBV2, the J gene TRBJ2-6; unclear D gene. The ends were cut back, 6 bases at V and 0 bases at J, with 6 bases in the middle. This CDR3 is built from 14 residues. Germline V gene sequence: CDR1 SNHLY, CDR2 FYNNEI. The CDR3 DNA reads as TGTGCCAGCAGATCTAGCTCTGGGGCCAACGTCCTGACTTTC. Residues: CASRSSSGANVLTF.

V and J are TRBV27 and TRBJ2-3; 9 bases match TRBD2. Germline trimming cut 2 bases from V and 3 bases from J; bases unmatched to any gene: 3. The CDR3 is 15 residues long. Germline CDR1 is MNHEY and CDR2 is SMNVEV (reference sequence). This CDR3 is CASSLRLAETDTQYF. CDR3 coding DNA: TGTGCCAGCAGTTTAAGACTAGCGGAGACAGATACGCAGTATTTT.

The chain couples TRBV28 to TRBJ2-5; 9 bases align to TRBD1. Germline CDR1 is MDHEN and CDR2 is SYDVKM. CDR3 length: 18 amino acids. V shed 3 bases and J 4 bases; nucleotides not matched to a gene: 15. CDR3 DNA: TGTGCCAGCAGTTTCCCCGCAAGACGGACAGGGGCTGTAGAGACCCAGTACTTC. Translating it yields CASSFPARRTGAVETQYF.

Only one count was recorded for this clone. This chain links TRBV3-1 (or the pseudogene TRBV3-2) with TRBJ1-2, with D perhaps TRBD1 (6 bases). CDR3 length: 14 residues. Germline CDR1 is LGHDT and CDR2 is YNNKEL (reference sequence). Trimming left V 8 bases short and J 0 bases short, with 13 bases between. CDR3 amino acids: CASGGGPTNYGYTF. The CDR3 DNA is TGTGCCAGCGGCGGGGGGCCTACTAACTATGGCTACACCTTC.

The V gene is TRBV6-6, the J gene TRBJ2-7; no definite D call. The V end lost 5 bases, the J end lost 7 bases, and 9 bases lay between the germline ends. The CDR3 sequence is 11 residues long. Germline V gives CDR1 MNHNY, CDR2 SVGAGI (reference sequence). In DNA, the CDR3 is TGTGCCAGCAGTCCAGCTACTGAGCAGTACTTC. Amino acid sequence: CASSPATEQYF.

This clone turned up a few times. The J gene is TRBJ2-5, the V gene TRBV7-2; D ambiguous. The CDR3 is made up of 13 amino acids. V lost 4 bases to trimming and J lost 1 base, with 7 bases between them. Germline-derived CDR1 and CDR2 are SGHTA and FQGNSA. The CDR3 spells CASSSTFQETQYF. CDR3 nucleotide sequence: TGTGCCAGCAGCTCGACTTTCCAAGAGACCCAGTACTTC.

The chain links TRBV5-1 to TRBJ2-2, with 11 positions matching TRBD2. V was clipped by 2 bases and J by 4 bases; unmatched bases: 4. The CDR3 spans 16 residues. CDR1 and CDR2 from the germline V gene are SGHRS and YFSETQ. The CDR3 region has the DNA TGCGCCAGCAGCTTAGGGACTAGCGGAGGCACCGGGGAGCTGTTTTTT. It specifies CASSLGTSGGTGELFF.

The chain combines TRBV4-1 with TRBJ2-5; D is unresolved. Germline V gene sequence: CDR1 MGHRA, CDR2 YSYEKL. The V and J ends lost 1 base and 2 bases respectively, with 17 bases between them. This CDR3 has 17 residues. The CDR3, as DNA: TGCGCCAGCAGCCAAGTAGTAAGAAGCAGGATTCAAGAGACCCAGTACTTC. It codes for CASSQVVRSRIQETQYF.

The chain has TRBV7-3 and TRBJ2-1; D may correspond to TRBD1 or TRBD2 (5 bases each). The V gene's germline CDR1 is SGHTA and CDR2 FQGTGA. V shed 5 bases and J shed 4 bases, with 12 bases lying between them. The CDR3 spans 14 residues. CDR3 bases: TGTGCCAGCAGCCGAGGGGACCTTTACAATGAGCAGTTCTTC. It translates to CASSRGDLYNEQFF.

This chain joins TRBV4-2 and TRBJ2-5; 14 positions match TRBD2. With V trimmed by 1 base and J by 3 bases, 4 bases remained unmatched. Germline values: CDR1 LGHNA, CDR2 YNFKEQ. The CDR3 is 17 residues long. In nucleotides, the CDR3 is TGTGCCAGCAGCCAAGGGGTGGGACTAGCGGGAGAAGAGACCCAGTACTTC. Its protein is CASSQGVGLAGEETQYF.

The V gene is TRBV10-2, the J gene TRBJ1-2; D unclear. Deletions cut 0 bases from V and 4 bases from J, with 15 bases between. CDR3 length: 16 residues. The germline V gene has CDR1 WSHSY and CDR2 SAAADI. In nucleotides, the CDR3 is TGCGCCAGCAGTGAGTCAGGCGGCAGGTGGGGCTATGGCTACACCTTC. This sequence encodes CASSESGGRWGYGYTF.

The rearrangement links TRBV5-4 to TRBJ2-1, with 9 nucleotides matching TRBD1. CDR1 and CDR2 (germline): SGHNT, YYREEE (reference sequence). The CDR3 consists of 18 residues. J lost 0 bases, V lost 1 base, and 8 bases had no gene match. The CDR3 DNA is TGTGCCAGCAGCTTGCACCTTGGGGGACAGGGCTCCTACAATGAGCAGTTCTTC. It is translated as CASSLHLGGQGSYNEQFF.